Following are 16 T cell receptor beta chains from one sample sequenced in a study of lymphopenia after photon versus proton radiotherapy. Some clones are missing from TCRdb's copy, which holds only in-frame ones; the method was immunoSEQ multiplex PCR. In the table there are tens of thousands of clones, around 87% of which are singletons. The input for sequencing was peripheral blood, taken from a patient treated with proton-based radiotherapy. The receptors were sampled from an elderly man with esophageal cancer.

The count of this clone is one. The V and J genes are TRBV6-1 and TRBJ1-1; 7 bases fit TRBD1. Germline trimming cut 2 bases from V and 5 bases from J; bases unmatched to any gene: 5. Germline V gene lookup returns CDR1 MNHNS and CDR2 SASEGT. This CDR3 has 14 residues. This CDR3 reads CASSENRGRTEAFF. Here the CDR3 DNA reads TGTGCCAGCAGTGAAAACAGGGGAAGGACTGAAGCTTTCTTT.

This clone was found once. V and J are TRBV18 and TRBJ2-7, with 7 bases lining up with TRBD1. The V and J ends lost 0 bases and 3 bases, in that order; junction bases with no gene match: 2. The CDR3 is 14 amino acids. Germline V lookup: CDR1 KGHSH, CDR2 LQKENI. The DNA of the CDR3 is TGTGCCAGCTCACCACCCGCAGGGGGCTACGAGCAGTACTTC. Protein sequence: CASSPPAGGYEQYF.

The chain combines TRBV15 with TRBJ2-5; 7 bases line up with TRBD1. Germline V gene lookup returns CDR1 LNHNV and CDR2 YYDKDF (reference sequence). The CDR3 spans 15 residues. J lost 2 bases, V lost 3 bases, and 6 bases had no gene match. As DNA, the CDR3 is TGTGCCACCAGCAGCACCCCGGACAGGCAAGAGACCCAGTACTTC. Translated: CATSSTPDRQETQYF.

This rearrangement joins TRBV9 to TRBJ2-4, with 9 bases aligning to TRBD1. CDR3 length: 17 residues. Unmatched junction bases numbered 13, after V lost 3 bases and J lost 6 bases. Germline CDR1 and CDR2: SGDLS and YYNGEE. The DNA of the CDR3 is TGTGCCAGCAGCGCGGCGGGACAGGGCATAGCGGGAAACATTCAGTACTTC. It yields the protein CASSAAGQGIAGNIQYF. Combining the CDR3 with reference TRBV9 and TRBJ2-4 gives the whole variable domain DSGVTQTPKHLITATGQRVTLRCSPRSGDLSVYWYQQSLDQGLQFLIQYYNGEERAKGNILERFSAQQFPDLHSELNLSSLELGDSALYFCASSAAGQGIAGNIQYFGAGTRLSVL.

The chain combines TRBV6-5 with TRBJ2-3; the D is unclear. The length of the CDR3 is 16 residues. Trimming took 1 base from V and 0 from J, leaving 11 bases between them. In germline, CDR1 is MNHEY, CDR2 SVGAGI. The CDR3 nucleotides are TGTGCCAGCAGTTACTTGGCGGATCCTAGCACAGATACGCAGTATTTT. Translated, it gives CASSYLADPSTDTQYF.

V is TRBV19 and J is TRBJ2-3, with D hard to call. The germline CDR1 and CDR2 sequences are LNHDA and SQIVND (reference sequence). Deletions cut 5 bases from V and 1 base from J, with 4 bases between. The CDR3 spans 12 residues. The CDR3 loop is CASSRGTDTQYF. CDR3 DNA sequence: TGTGCCAGTAGTCGAGGCACAGATACGCAGTATTTT.

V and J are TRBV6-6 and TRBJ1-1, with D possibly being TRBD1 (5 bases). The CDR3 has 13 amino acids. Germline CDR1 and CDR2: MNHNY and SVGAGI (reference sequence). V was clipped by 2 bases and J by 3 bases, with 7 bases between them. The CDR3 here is CASSYRGDTEAFF. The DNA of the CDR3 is TGTGCCAGCAGTTACCGGGGGGACACTGAAGCTTTCTTT.

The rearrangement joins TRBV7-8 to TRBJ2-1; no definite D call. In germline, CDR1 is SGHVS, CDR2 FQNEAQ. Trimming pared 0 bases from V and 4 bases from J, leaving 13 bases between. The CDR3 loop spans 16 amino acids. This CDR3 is CASSLAWSNSYNEQFF. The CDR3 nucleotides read TGTGCCAGCAGCTTAGCGTGGTCTAACTCTTACAATGAGCAGTTCTTC. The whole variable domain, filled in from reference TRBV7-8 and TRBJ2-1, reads GAGVSQSPRYKVAKRGQDVALRCDPISGHVSLFWYQQALGQGPEFLTYFQNEAQLDKSGLPSDRFFAERPEGSVSTLKIQRTQQEDSAVYLCASSLAWSNSYNEQFFGPGTRLTVL.

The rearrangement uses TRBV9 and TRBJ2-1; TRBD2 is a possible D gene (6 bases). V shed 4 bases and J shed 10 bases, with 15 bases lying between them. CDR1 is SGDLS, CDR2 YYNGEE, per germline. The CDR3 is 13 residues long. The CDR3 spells CASSSPPGLEQFF. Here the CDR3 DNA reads TGTGCCAGCAGCTCTCCCCCGGGACTCGAGCAGTTCTTC.

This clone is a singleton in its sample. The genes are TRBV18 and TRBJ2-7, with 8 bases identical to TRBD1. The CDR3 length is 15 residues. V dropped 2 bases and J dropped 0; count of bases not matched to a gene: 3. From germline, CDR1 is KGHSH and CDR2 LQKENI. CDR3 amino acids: CASSPIRGLSYEQYF. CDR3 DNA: TGTGCCAGCTCACCAATCAGGGGGCTCTCCTACGAGCAGTACTTC.

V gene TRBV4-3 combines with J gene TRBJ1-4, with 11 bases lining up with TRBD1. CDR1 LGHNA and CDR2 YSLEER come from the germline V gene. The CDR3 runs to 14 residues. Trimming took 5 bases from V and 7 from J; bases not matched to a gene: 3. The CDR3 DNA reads TGCGCCAGCAGCTCTGGGACAGGGGGTGAAAAACTGTTTTTT. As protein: CASSSGTGGEKLFF.

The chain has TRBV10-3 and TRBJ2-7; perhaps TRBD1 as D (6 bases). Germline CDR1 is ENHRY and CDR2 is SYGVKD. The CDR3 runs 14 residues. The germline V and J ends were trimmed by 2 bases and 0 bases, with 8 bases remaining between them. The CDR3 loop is CAISEGRGSYEQYF. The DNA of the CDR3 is TGTGCCATCAGTGAGGGCAGGGGCTCCTACGAGCAGTACTTC.

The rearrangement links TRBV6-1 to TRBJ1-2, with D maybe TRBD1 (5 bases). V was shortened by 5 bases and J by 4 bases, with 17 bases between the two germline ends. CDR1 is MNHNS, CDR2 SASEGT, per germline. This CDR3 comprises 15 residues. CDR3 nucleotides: TGTGCCAGCAGTTGGGACCCGGGATCCACCTATGGCTACACCTTC. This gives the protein CASSWDPGSTYGYTF.

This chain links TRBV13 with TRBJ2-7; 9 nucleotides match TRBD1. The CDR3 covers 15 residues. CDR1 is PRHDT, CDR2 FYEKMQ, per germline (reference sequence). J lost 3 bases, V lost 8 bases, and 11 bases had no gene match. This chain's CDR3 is CASRESGQGSYEQYF. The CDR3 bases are TGTGCCAGCCGCGAATCAGGACAGGGGAGCTACGAGCAGTACTTC.

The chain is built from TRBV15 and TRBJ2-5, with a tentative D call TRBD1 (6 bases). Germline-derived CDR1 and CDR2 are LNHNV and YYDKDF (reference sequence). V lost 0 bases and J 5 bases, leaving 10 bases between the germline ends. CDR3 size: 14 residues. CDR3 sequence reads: CATSRDYGGETQYF. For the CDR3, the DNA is TGTGCCACCAGCAGAGATTATGGGGGCGAGACCCAGTACTTC.

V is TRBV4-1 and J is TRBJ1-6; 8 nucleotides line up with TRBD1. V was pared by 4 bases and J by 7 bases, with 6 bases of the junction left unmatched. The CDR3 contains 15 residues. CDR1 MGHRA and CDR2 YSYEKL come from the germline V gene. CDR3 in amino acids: CASSLRTGWNSPLHF. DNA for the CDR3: TGCGCCAGCAGCCTTCGGACAGGGTGGAATTCACCCCTCCACTTT.